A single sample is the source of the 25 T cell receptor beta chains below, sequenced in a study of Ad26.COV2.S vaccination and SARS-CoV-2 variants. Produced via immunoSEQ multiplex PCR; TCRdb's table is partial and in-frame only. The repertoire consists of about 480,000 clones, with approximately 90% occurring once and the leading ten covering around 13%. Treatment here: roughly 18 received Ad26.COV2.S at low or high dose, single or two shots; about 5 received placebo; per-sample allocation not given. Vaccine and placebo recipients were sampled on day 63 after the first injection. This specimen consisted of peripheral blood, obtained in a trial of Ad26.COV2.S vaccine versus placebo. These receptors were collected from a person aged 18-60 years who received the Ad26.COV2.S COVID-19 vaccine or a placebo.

The CDR3, as DNA: TGTGCCAGCAGTGGGGGGGGAACAGGGTATAGCAATCAGCCCCAGCATTTT. This translates into CASSGGGTGYSNQPQHF. The chain has TRBV28 and TRBJ1-5; weak D call: TRBD1 (6 bases). Trimming left V 5 bases short and J 0 bases short, with 17 bases between. This CDR3 is built from 17 residues. Germline CDR1 is MDHEN and CDR2 is SYDVKM.

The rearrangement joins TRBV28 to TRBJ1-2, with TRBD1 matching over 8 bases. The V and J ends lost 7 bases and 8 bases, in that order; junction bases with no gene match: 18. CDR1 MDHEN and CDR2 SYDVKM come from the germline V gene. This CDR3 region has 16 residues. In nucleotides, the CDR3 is TGTGCCAGCACCCAGGGTGGCCCCCAGGGGGCGAGGGGCTACACCTTC. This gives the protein CASTQGGPQGARGYTF.

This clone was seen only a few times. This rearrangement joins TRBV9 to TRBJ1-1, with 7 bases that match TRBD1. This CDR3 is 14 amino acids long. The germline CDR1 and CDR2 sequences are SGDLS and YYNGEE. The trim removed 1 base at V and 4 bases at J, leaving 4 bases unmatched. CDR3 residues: CASSVKGASTEAFF. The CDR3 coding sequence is TGTGCCAGCAGCGTAAAGGGGGCGAGCACTGAAGCTTTCTTT.

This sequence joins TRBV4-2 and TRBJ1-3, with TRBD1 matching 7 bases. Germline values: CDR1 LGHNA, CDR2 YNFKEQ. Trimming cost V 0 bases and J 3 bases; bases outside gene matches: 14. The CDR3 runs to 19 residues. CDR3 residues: CASSQDLYWDRKVGNTIYF. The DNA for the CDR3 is TGTGCCAGCAGCCAAGATCTCTATTGGGACAGAAAAGTTGGAAACACCATATATTTT.

The CDR3 region has the DNA TGTGCCAGCAGCGTCCGGACCCGGGGGAATGAGCAGTTCTTC. This encodes CASSVRTRGNEQFF. V is TRBV5-4 and J is TRBJ2-1; the D gene is possibly TRBD2 (6 bases). Germline values: CDR1 SGHNT, CDR2 YYREEE (reference sequence). This CDR3 is 14 amino acids long. The ends were cut back, 4 bases at V and 7 bases at J, with 15 bases in the middle.

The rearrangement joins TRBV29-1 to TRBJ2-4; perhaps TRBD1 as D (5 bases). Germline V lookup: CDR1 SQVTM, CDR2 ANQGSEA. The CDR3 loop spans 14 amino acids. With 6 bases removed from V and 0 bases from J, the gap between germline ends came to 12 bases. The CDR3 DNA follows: TGCAGCGTGTGGGAAGGGGCAGCCAAAAACATTCAGTACTTC. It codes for CSVWEGAAKNIQYF.

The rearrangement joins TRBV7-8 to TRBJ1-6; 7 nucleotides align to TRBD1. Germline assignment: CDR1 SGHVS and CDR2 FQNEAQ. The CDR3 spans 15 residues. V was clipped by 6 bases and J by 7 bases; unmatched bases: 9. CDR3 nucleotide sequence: TGTGCCAGCAGTAAAACCGGGACAGAAAATTCACCCCTCCACTTT. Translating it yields CASSKTGTENSPLHF.

The CDR3 sequence is CASSLGPGNQPQHF. CDR3 DNA sequence: TGTGCCAGCAGCCTGGGCCCGGGGAACCAGCCCCAGCATTTT. The chain recombines TRBV3-1 (or the pseudogene TRBV3-2) with TRBJ1-5; D ambiguous. Trimming cost V 4 bases and J 7 bases, with 14 bases left between them. Germline CDR1 and CDR2: LGHDT and YNNKEL (reference sequence). The CDR3 runs 14 residues.

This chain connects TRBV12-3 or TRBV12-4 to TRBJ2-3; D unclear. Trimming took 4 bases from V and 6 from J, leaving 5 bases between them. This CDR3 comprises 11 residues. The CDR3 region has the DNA TGTGCCAGCAGTTCGTCGGATACGCAGTATTTT. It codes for CASSSSDTQYF.

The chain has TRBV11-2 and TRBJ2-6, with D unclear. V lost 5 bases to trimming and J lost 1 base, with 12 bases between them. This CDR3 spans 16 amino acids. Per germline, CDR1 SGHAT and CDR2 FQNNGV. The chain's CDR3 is CASSENIRSGANVLTF. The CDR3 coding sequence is TGTGCCAGCAGCGAAAACATAAGGTCTGGGGCCAACGTCCTGACTTTC.

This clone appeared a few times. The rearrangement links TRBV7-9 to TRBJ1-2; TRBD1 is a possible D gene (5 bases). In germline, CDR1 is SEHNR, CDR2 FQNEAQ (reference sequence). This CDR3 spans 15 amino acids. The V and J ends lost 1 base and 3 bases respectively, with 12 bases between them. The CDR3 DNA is TGTGCCAGCAGCTTAGGCCAGGGCCTCGACTATGGCTACACCTTC. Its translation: CASSLGQGLDYGYTF.

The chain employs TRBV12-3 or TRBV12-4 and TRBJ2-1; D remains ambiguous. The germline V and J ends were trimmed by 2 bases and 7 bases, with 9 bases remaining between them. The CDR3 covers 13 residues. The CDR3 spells CASSLPGRNEQFF. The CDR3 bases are TGTGCCAGCAGTTTACCGGGTAGGAATGAGCAGTTCTTC.

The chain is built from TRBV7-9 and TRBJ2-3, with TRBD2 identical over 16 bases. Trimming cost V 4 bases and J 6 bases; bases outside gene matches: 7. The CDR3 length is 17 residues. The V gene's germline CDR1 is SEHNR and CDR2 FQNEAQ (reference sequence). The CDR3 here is CASSSGLAGGPVDTQYF. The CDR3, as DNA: TGTGCCAGCAGCTCGGGACTAGCGGGAGGGCCGGTGGATACGCAGTATTTT.

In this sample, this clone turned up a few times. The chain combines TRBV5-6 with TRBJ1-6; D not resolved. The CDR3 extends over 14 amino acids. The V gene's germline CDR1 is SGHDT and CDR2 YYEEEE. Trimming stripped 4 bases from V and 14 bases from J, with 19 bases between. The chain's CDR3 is CASSRGPAGLSLHF. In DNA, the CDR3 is TGTGCCAGCAGCCGCGGACCCGCAGGTCTATCCCTCCACTTT. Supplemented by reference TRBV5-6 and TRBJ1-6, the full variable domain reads DAGVTQSPTHLIKTRGQQVTLRCSPKSGHDTVSWYQQALGQGPQFIFQYYEEEERQRGNFPDRFSGHQFPNYSSELNVNALLLGDSALYLCASSRGPAGLSLHFGNGTRLTVT.

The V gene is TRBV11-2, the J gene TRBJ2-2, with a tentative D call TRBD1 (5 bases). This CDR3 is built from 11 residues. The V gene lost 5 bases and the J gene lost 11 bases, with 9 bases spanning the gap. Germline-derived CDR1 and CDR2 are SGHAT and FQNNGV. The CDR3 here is CASSLQGELFF. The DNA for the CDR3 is TGTGCCAGCAGCCTTCAGGGCGAGCTGTTTTTT.

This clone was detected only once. The CDR3 DNA follows: TGTGCCAGCAATACGGGACTCCCGGAGACCCAGTACTTC. Protein: CASNTGLPETQYF. The chain carries TRBV28 and TRBJ2-5, with a weak D call TRBD2 (6 bases). V lost 7 bases to trimming and J lost 5 bases, with 14 bases between them. Germline V CDR1 and CDR2: MDHEN, SYDVKM. This CDR3 contains 13 residues.

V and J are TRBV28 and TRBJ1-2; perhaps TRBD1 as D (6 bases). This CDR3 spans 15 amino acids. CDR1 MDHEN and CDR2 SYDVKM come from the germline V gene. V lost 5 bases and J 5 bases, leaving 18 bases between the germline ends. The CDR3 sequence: CASSGTWGDRYGYTF. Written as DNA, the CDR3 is TGTGCCAGCAGTGGGACATGGGGGGACCGTTATGGCTACACCTTC.

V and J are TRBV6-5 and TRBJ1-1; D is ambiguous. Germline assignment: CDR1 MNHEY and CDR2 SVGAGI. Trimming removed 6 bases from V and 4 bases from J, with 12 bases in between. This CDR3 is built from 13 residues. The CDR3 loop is CASSRPRGTEAFF. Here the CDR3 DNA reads TGTGCCAGCAGCCGCCCGCGGGGCACTGAAGCTTTCTTT.

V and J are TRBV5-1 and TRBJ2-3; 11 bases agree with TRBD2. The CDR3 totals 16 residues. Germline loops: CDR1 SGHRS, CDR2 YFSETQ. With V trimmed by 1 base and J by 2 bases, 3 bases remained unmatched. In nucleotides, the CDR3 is TGCGCCAGCAGCTTGTCTAGCGGGGGGTTCACAGATACGCAGTATTTT. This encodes CASSLSSGGFTDTQYF.

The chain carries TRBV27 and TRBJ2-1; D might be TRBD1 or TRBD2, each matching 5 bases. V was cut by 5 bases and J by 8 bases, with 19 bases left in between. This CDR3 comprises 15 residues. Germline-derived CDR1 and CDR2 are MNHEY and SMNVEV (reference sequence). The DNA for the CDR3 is TGTGCCAGCAGTCCCGGGACCCGAAGTATGTATGAGCAGTTCTTC. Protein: CASSPGTRSMYEQFF.

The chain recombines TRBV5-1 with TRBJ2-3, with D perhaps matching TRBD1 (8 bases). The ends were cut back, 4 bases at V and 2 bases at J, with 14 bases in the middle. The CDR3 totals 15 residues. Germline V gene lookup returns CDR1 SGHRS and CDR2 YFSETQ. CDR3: CASSRQGTNTDTQYF. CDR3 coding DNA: TGCGCCAGCAGCCGACAGGGGACTAACACAGATACGCAGTATTTT.

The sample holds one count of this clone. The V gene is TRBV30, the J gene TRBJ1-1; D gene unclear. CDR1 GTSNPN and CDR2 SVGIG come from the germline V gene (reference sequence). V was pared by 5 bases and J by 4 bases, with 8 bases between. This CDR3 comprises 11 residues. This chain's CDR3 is CAWERSTEAFF. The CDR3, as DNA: TGTGCCTGGGAGCGGAGCACTGAAGCTTTCTTT. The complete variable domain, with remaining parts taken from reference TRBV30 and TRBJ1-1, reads SQTIHQWPATLVQPVGSPLSLECTVEGTSNPNLYWYRQAAGRGLQLLFYSVGIGQISSEVPQNLSASRPQDRQFILSSKKLLLSDSGFYLCAWERSTEAFFGQGTRLTVV.

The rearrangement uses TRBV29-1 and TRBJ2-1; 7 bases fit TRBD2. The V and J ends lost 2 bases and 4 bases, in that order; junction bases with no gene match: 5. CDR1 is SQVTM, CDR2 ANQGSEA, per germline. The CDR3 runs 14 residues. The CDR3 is CSVESLAAYNEQFF. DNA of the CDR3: TGCAGCGTTGAATCGCTAGCGGCTTACAATGAGCAGTTCTTC.

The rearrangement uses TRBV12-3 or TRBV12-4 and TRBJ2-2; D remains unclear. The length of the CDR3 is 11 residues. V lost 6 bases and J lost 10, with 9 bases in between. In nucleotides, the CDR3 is TGTGCCAGCAGCTCACTCGAGGAGCTGTTTTTT. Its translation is CASSSLEELFF.

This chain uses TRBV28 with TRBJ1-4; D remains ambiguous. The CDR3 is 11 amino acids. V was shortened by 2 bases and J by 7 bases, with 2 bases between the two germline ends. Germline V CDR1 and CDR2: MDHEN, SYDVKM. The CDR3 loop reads CASSLTEKLFF. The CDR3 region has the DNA TGTGCCAGCAGTTTAACTGAAAAACTGTTTTTT.